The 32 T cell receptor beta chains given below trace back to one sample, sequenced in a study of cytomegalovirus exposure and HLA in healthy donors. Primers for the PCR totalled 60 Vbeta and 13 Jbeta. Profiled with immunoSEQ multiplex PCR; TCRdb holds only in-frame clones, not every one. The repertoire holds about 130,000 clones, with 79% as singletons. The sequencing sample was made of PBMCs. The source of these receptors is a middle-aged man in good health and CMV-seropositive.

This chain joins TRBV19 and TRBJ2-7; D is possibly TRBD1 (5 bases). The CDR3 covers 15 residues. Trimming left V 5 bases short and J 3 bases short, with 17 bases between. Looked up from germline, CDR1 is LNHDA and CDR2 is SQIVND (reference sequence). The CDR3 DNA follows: TGTGCCAGTAGTGCAGGGATAGGTGGCTTCTACGAGCAGTACTTC. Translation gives CASSAGIGGFYEQYF.

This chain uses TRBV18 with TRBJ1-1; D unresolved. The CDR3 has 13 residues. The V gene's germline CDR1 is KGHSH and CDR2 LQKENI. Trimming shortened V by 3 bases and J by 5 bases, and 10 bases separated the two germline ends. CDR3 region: CASSPVRGTEAFF. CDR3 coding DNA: TGTGCCAGCTCACCGGTACGGGGAACTGAAGCTTTCTTT.

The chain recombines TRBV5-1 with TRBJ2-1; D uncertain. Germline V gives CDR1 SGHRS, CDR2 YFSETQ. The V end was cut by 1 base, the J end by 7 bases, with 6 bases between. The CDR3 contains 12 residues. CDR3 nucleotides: TGCGCCAGCAGCTTGCCAGGAAATGAGCAGTTCTTC. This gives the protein CASSLPGNEQFF.

The CDR3 protein is CASSIDTGGAIQPQHF. Here the CDR3 DNA reads TGTGCCAGTAGTATTGATACAGGGGGCGCGATTCAGCCCCAGCATTTT. This chain connects TRBV19 to TRBJ1-5, with 9 bases that match TRBD1. Looked up from germline, CDR1 is LNHDA and CDR2 is SQIVND (reference sequence). Losses at the gene ends were 3 bases for V and 6 bases for J; bases not matched to a gene: 9. The CDR3 loop spans 16 amino acids.

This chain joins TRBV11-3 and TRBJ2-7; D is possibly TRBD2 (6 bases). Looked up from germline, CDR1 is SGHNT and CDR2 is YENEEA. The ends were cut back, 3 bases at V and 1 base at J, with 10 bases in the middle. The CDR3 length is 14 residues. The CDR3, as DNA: TGTGCCAGCAGCTTGGGGACTGGATCCTACGAGCAGTACTTC. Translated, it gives CASSLGTGSYEQYF. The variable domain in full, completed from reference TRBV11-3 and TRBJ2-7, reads EAGVVQSPRYKIIEKKQPVAFWCNPISGHNTLYWYLQNLGQGPELLIRYENEEAVDDSQLPKDRFSAERLKGVDSTLKIQPAELGDSAVYLCASSLGTGSYEQYFGPGTRLTVT.

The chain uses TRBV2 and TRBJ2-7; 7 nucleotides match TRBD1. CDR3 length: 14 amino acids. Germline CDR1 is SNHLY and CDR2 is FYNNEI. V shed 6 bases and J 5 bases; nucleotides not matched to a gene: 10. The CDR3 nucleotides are TGTGCCAGCAGCCACCGGGACAGTTGGGACGAGCAGTACTTC. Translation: CASSHRDSWDEQYF.

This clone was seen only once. CDR3 nucleotides: TGTGCCAGCAGCTTATTAGGGACAGGGATAGAAAAACTGTTTTTT. Translation: CASSLLGTGIEKLFF. This chain uses TRBV7-9 with TRBJ1-4; TRBD1 aligns across 9 bases. Germline values: CDR1 SEHNR, CDR2 FQNEAQ (reference sequence). This CDR3 is built from 15 residues. J gave up 8 bases and V 2 bases, and 6 bases lay outside the gene matches.

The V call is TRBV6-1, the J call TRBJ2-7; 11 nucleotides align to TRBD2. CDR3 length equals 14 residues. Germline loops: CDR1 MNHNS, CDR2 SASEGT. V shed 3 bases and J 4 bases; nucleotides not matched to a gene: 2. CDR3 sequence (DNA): TGTGCCAGCAGTGACACTAGCGGGAGTTACGAGCAGTACTTC. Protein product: CASSDTSGSYEQYF.

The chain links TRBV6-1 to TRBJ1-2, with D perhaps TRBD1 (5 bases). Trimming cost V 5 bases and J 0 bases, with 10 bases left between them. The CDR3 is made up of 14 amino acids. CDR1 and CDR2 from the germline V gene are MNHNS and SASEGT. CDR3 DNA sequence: TGTGCCAGCAGTTCGACAGTCACTAACTATGGCTACACCTTC. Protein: CASSSTVTNYGYTF.

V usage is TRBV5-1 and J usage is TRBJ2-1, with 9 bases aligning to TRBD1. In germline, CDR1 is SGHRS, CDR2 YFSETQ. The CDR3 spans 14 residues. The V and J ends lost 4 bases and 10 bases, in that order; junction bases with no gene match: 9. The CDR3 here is CASSPGDRDGEQFF. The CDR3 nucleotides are TGCGCCAGCAGCCCCGGGGACAGGGACGGAGAGCAGTTCTTC. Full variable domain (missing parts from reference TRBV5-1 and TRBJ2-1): KAGVTQTPRYLIKTRGQQVTLSCSPISGHRSVSWYQQTPGQGLQFLFEYFSETQRNKGNFPGRFSGRQFSNSRSEMNVSTLELGDSALYLCASSPGDRDGEQFFGPGTRLTVL.

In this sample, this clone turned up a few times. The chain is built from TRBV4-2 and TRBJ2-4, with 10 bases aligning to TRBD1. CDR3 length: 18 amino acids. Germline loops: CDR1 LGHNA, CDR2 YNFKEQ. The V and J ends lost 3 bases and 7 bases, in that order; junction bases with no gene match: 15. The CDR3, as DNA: TGTGCCAGCAGCCATCGTCACCGGGACAGGGGAGAAGTCAACATTCAGTACTTC. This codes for CASSHRHRDRGEVNIQYF.

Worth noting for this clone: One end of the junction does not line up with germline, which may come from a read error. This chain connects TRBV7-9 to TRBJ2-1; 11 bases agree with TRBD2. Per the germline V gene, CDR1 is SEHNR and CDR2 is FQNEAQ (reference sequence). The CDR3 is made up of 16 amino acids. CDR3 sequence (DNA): TGTTCCAGCACCAGAAGACTAGCGGGATTCTACAATGAGCAGTTCTTC. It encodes CSSTRRLAGFYNEQFF.

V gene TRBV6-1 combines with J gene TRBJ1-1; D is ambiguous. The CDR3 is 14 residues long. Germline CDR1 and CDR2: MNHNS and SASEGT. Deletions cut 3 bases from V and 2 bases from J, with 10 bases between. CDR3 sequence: CASSEFNRNTEAFF. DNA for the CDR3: TGTGCCAGCAGTGAGTTTAACAGAAACACTGAAGCTTTCTTT.

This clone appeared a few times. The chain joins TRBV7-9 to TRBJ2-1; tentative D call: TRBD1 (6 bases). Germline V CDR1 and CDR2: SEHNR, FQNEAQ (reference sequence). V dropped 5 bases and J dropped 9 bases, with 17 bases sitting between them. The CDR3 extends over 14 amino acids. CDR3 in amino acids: CASSLRPQGSEQFF. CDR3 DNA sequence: TGTGCCAGCAGCCTCCGCCCCCAGGGGAGTGAGCAGTTCTTC.

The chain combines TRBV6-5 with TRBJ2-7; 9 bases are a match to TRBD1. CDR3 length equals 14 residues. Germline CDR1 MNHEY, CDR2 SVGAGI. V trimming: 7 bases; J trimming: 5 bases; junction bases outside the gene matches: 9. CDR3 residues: CASNPGQGIHEQYF. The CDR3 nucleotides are TGTGCCAGCAACCCGGGACAGGGTATCCACGAGCAGTACTTC.

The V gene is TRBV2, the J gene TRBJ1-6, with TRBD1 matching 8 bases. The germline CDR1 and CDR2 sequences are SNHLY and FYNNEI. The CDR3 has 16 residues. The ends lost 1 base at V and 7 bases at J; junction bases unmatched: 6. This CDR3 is CASSEESGGGNSPLHF. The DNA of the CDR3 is TGTGCCAGCAGTGAAGAATCAGGGGGCGGGAATTCACCCCTCCACTTT.

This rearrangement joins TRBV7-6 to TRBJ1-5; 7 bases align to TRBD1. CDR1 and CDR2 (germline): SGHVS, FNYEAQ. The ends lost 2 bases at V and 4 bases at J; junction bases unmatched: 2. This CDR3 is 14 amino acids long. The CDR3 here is CASSLRGRNQPQHF. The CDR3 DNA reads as TGTGCCAGCAGCTTAAGGGGGCGGAATCAGCCCCAGCATTTT.

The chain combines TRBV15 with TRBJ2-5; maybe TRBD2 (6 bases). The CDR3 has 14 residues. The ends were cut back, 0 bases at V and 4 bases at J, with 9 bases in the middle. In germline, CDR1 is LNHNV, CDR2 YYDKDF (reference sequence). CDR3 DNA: TGTGCCACCAGCAGAGATCGGCGGGGAGAGACCCAGTACTTC. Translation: CATSRDRRGETQYF. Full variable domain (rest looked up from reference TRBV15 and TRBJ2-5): DAMVIQNPRYQVTQFGKPVTLSCSQTLNHNVMYWYQQKSSQAPKLLFHYYDKDFNNEADTPDNFQSRRPNTSFCFLDIRSPGLGDTAMYLCATSRDRRGETQYFGPGTRLLVL.

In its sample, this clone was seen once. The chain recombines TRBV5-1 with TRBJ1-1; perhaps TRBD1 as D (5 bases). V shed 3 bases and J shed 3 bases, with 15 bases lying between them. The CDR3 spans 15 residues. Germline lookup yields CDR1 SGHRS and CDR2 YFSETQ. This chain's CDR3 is CASSSTGGGDTEAFF. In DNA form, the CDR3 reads TGCGCCAGCAGCTCCACGGGGGGGGGAGACACTGAAGCTTTCTTT.

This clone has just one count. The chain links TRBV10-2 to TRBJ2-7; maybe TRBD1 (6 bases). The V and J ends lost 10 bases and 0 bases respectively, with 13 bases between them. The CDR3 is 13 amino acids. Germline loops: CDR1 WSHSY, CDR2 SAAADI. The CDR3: CATWTEISYEQYF. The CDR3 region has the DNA TGCGCCACCTGGACAGAGATCTCCTACGAGCAGTACTTC.

Written as DNA, the CDR3 is TGTGCCAGCAGCCAAGCGCATGATATGGGGGCCTTGGCTGAAGCTTTCTTT. Amino acid sequence: CASSQAHDMGALAEAFF. The chain combines TRBV4-2 with TRBJ1-1; TRBD1 is a possible D gene (6 bases). Germline CDR1 reads LGHNA; CDR2 reads YNFKEQ. V was pared by 1 base and J by 6 bases, with 21 bases between. The CDR3 extends over 17 amino acids.

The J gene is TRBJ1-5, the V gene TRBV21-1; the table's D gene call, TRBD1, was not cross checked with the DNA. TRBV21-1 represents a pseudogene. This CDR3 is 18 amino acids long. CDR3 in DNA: TGTGCCAGCAGCCCCCTGGACAGGGCCCCTTTTCTTTGCCAGCCCCAGCATTTT. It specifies CASSPLDRAPFLCQPQHF.

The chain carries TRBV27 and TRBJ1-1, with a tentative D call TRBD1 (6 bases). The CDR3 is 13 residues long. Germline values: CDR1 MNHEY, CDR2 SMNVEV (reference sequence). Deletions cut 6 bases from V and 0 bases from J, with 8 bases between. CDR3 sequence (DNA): TGTGCCAGCAGACAGGGACTGAACACTGAAGCTTTCTTT. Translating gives CASRQGLNTEAFF.

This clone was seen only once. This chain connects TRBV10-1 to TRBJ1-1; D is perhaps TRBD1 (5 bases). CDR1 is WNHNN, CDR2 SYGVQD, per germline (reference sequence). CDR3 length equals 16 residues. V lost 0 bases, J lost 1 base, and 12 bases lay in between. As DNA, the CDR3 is TGCGCCAGCAGTGAGTCTTCAGGGCTCTCGAACACTGAAGCTTTCTTT. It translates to CASSESSGLSNTEAFF.

The CDR3: CASSELETQYF. CDR3 nucleotide sequence: TGCGCCAGCAGCGAGTTGGAGACCCAGTACTTC. The gene calls are TRBV5-1 and TRBJ2-5; no clear D. CDR1 is SGHRS, CDR2 YFSETQ, per germline. The CDR3 loop spans 11 amino acids. V lost 4 bases and J 5 bases, leaving 6 bases between the germline ends.

CDR3 DNA: TGTGCCAGCAGCCAAAAGGGGGGGGGACCGCCAAACTACAATGAGCAGTTCTTC. It yields the protein CASSQKGGGPPNYNEQFF. This chain uses TRBV14 with TRBJ2-1, with D perhaps matching TRBD2 (7 bases). Germline V lookup: CDR1 SGHDN, CDR2 FVKESK. V lost 2 bases, J lost 3 bases, and 20 bases lay in between. The CDR3 loop spans 18 amino acids.

In nucleotides, the CDR3 is TGTGCCAGCAGCTTATTCGGGACTGGGGCCAACGTCCTGACTTTC. Amino acids: CASSLFGTGANVLTF. V usage is TRBV7-9 and J usage is TRBJ2-6, with D perhaps TRBD2 (5 bases). V lost 2 bases to trimming and J lost 2 bases, with 7 bases between them. The CDR3 consists of 15 residues. CDR1 is SEHNR, CDR2 FQNEAQ, per germline (reference sequence).

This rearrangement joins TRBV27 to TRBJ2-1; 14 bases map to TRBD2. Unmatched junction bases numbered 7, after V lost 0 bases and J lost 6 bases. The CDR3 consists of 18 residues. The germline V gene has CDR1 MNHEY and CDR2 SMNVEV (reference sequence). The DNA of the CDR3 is TGTGCCAGCAGTTTATCGCCAGGGACTAGCGGGAGACCCAATGAGCAGTTCTTC. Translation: CASSLSPGTSGRPNEQFF.

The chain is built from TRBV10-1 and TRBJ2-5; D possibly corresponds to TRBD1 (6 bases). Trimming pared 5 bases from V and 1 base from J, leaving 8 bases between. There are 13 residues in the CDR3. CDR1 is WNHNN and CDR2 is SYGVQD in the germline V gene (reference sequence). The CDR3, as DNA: TGCGCCAGCAGTCGGGACATCCAAGAGACCCAGTACTTC. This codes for CASSRDIQETQYF.

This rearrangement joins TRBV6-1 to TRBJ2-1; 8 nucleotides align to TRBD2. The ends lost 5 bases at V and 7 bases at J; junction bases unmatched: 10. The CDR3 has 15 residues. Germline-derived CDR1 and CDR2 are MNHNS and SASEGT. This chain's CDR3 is CASSPLADQWNEQFF. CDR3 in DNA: TGTGCCAGCAGTCCACTAGCGGACCAATGGAATGAGCAGTTCTTC.

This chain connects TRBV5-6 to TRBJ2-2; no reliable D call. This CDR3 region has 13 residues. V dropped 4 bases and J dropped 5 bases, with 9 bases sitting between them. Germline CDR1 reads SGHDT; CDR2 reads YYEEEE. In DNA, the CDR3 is TGTGCCAGCAGCCAAATGAGTACCGGGGAGCTGTTTTTT. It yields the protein CASSQMSTGELFF. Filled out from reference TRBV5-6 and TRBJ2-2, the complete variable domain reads DAGVTQSPTHLIKTRGQQVTLRCSPKSGHDTVSWYQQALGQGPQFIFQYYEEEERQRGNFPDRFSGHQFPNYSSELNVNALLLGDSALYLCASSQMSTGELFFGEGSRLTVL.

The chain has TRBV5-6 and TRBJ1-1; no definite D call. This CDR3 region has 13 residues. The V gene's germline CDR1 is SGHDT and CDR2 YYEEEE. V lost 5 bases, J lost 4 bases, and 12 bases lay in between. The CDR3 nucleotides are TGTGCCAGCAGGCGAAGGTCGGGCACTGAAGCTTTCTTT. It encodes CASRRRSGTEAFF.